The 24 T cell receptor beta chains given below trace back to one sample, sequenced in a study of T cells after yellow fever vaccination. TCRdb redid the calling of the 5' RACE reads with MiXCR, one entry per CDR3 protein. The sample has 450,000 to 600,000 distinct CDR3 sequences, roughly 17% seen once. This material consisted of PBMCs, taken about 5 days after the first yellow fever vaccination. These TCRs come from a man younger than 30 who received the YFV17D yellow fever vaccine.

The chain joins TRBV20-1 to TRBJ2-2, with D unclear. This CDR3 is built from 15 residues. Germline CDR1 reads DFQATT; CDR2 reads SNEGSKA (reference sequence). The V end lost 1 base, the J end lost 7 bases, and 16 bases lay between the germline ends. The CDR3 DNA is TGCAGTGCTAGAGGTTCCGCGTTGGTTATCGGGGAGCTGTTTTTT. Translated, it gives CSARGSALVIGELFF.

As DNA, the CDR3 is TGTGCCAGCCGGCAGCAAGGGGGGGACAGGGTAAATTCACCCCTCCACTTT. This gives the protein CASRQQGGDRVNSPLHF. This chain uses TRBV6-4 with TRBJ1-6, with TRBD1 identical over 9 bases. CDR1 and CDR2 (germline): MRHNA, SNTAGT. The ends lost 8 bases at V and 7 bases at J; junction bases unmatched: 15. This CDR3 has 17 residues.

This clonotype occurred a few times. CDR3 DNA: TGTGCCAGCAGCACTGGAACAGGGCAGCCCCAGCATTTT. It encodes CASSTGTGQPQHF. The chain combines TRBV7-2 with TRBJ1-5, with D perhaps matching TRBD1 (6 bases). In germline, CDR1 is SGHTA, CDR2 FQGNSA. The V gene lost 5 bases and the J gene lost 7 bases, with 12 bases spanning the gap. This CDR3 contains 13 residues. Looking up the rest from reference TRBV7-2 and TRBJ1-5 gives the full variable domain: GAGVSQSPSNKVTEKGKDVELRCDPISGHTALYWYRQSLGQGLEFLIYFQGNSAPDKSGLPSDRFSAERTGGSVSTLTIQRTQQEDSAVYLCASSTGTGQPQHFGDGTRLSIL.

CDR3 residues: CASSLTGVPEAFF. The CDR3 DNA sequence: TGTGCCAGCAGCTTAACAGGGGTCCCTGAAGCTTTCTTT. V and J are TRBV5-6 and TRBJ1-1; 7 bases are a match to TRBD1. Per germline, CDR1 SGHDT and CDR2 YYEEEE. The CDR3 loop spans 13 amino acids. J was trimmed by 6 bases and V by 2 bases; bases with no gene match: 4.

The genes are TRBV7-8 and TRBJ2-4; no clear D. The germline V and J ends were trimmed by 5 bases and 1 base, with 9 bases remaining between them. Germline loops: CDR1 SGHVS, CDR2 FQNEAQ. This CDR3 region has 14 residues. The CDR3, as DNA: TGTGCCAGCAGCCCTATTATGGCCAAAAACATTCAGTACTTC. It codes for CASSPIMAKNIQYF.

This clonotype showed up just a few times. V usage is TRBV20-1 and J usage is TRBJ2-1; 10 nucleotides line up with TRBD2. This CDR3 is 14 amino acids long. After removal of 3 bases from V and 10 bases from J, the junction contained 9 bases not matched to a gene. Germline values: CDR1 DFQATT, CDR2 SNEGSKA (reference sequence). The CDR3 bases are TGCAGTGCTAGGTCGAGCGGGGGGGTCGGGGAGCAGTTCTTC. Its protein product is CSARSSGGVGEQFF.

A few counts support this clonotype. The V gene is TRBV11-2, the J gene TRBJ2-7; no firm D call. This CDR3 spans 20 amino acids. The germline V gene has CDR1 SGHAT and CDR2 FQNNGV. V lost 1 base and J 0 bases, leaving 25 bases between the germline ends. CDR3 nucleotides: TGTGCCAGCAGCTTAGTAGTCGGCAGCCTCCTCCCCCAAAGCTCCTACGAGCAGTACTTC. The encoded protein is CASSLVVGSLLPQSSYEQYF.

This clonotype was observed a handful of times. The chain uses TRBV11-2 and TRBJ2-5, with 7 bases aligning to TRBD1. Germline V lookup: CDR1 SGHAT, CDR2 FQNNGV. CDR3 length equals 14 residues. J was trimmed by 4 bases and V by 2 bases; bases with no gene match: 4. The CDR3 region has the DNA TGTGCCAGCAGCTTACAACAGGGGCCAGAGACCCAGTACTTC. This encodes CASSLQQGPETQYF.

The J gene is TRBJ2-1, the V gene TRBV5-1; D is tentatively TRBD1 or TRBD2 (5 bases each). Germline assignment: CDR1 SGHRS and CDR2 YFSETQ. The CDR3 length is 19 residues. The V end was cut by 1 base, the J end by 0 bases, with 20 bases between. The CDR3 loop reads CASSLFGAAGRSSYNEQFF. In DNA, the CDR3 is TGCGCCAGCAGCTTGTTTGGGGCCGCGGGCCGCAGCTCCTACAATGAGCAGTTCTTC.

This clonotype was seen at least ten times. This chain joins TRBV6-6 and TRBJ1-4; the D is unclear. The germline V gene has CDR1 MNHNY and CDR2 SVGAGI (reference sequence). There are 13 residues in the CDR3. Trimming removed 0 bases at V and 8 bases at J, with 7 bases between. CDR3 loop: CASSYSRAEKLFF. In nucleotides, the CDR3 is TGTGCCAGCAGTTACTCGCGTGCAGAAAAACTGTTTTTT.

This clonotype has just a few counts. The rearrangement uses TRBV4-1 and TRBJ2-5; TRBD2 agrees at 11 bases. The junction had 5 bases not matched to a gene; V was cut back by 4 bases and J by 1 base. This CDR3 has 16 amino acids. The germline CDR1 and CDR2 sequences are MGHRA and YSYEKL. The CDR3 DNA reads TGCGCCAGCAGCCCACTAGCGGGGGCTATCCAAGAGACCCAGTACTTC. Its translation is CASSPLAGAIQETQYF.

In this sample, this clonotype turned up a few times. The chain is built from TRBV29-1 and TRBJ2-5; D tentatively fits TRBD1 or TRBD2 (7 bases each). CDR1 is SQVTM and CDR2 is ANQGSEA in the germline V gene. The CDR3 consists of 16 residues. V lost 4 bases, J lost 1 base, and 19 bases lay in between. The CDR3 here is CSVAQGGVGIQETQYF. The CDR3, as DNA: TGCAGCGTTGCGCAGGGGGGGGTTGGGATCCAAGAGACCCAGTACTTC.

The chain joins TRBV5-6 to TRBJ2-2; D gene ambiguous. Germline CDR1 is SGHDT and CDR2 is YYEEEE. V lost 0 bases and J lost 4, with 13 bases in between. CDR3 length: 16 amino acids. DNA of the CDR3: TGTGCCAGCAGCTTGGTTTGGACCCAGATCACCGGGGAGCTGTTTTTT. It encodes CASSLVWTQITGELFF.

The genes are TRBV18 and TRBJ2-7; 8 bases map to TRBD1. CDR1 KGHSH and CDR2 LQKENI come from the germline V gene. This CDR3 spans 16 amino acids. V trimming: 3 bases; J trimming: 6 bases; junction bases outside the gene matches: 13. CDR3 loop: CASSPSILDRAGEQYF. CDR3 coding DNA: TGTGCCAGCTCACCTTCAATCCTGGACAGGGCGGGCGAGCAGTACTTC. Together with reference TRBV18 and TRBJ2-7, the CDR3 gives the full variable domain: NAGVMQNPRHLVRRRGQEARLRCSPMKGHSHVYWYRQLPEEGLKFMVYLQKENIIDESGMPKERFSAEFPKEGPSILRIQQVVRGDSAAYFCASSPSILDRAGEQYFGPGTRLTVT.

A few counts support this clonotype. In DNA form, the CDR3 reads TGTGCCAGCAGTTTAGTTGGGGGGTTTGAAGTGGAGACCCAGTACTTC. Translation: CASSLVGGFEVETQYF. This chain connects TRBV12-3 or TRBV12-4 to TRBJ2-5; tentative D call: TRBD2 (6 bases). V shed 1 base and J shed 5 bases, with 17 bases lying between them. The CDR3 runs 16 residues.

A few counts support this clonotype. The CDR3 protein is CSARDLSSLEQYV. In DNA form, the CDR3 reads TGCAGTGCTAGAGATCTCTCTTCATTGGAGCAGTACGTC. This chain links TRBV20-1 with TRBJ2-7; D gene uncertain. V lost 0 bases and J 7 bases, leaving 13 bases between the germline ends. This CDR3 region has 13 residues. The germline CDR1 and CDR2 sequences are DFQATT and SNEGSKA (reference sequence).

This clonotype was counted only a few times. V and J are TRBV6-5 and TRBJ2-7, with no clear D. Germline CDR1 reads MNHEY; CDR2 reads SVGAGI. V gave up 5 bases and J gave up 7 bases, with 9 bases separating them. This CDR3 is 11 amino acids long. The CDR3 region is CASSKGKEQYV. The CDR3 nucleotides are TGTGCCAGCAGTAAGGGTAAAGAGCAGTACGTC.

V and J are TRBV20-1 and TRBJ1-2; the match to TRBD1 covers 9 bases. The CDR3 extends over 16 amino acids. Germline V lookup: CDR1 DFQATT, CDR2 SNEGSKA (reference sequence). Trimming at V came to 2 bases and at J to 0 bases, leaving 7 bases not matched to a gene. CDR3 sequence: CSARPGTGSTNYGYTF. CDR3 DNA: TGCAGTGCTAGACCCGGGACAGGGAGTACTAACTATGGCTACACCTTC.

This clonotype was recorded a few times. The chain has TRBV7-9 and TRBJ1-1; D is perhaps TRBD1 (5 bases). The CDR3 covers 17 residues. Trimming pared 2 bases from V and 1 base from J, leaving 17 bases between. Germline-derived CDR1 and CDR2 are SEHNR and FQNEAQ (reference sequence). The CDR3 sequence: CASSLSTQGAKNTEAFF. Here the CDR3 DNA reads TGTGCCAGCAGCTTATCAACCCAGGGTGCCAAGAACACTGAAGCTTTCTTT. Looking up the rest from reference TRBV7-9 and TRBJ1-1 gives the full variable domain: DTGVSQNPRHKITKRGQNVTFRCDPISEHNRLYWYRQTLGQGPEFLTYFQNEAQLEKSRLLSDRFSAERPKGSFSTLEIQRTEQGDSAMYLCASSLSTQGAKNTEAFFGQGTRLTVV.

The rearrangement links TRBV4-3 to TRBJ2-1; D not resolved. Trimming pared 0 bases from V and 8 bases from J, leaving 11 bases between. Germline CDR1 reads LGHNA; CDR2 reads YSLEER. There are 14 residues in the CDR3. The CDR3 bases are TGCGCCAGCAGCCAAGAGTTGTCCAGGTATGAGCAGTTCTTC. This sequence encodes CASSQELSRYEQFF.

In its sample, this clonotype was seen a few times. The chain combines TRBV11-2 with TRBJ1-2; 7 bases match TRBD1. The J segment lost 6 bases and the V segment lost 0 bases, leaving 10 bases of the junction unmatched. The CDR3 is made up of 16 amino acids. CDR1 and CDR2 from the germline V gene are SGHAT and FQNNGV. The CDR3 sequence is CASSLDRARQGDGYTF. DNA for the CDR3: TGTGCCAGCAGCTTAGATCGGGCTAGACAGGGCGATGGCTACACCTTC.

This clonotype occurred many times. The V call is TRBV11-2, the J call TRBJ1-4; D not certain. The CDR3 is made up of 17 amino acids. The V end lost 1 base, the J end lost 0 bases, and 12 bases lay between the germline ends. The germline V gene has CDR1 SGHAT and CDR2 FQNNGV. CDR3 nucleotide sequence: TGTGCCAGCAGCTTAGTGGTACCGGGCGCAACTAATGAAAAACTGTTTTTT. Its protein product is CASSLVVPGATNEKLFF.

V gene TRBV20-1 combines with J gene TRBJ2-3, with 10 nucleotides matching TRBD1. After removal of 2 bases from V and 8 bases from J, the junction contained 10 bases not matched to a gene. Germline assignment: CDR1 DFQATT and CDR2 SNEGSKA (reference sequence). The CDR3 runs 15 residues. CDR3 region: CSARPAGQGLVTQYF. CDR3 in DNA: TGCAGTGCTAGACCCGCGGGACAGGGGTTGGTTACGCAGTATTTT.

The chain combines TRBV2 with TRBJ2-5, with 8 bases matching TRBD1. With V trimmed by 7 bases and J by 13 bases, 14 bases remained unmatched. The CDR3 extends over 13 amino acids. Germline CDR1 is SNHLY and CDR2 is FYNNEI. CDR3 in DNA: TGTGCCAGCACCGGACAGGGAGTTCGTAAAACGTACTTC. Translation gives CASTGQGVRKTYF.